A selection of T cell receptor beta chains follows, all from one sample in a study of blood T cell repertoires in COVID-19. Clones were sequenced by immunoSEQ multiplex PCR, and TCRdb holds only the in-frame ones, with some missing. There are about 200,000 clones in the sample; just over 85% occur only once, and 3.8% lies in the top ten. Sequenced material: PBMCs or T cells enriched from blood (not recorded which). Receptor source: a woman aged 40-49 years with acute COVID-19. The CDR3 runs from the conserved cysteine through the conserved F or W. The D gene is left open where the match is weak. Only some rows state a clone size, as once, few, many or a class for expanded clones.

.	TRBD1	TRBJ1-2	TRBV19	TGTGCCAGTAGTCTGGACAGGGGTGGCTACACCTTC	CASSLDRGGYTF
.	.	TRBJ2-7	TRBV6-5	TGTGCCAGCAGCTATGACAAAACTCCGCAGTACTTC	CASSYDKTPQYF
.	.	TRBJ1-2	TRBV20-1	TGCAGTGCTAGATTATATGGCTACACCTTC	CSARLYGYTF
.	.	TRBJ1-5	TRBV19	TGTGCCAGTAGCCCGGGCCCGGGGCAGCCCCAGCATTTT	CASSPGPGQPQHF
.	.	TRBJ1-5	TRBV28	TGTGCCAGCAGTTCGTCTTCACAGGGCCATCGTCAGCCCCAGCATTTT	CASSSSSQGHRQPQHF
.	.	TRBJ1-3	TRBV24-1	TGTGCCACCAGTGATTCACAGGGAACTGGAAACACCATATATTTT	CATSDSQGTGNTIYF
.	TRBD2	TRBJ2-5	TRBV7-2	TGTGCCAGCAGCCCACGGTACCCTAGCGGAGGGGAGACCCAGTACTTC	CASSPRYPSGGETQYF
.	TRBD1	TRBJ2-6	TRBV5-1	TGCGCCAGCAGCTTGTTAGGACAGGGTGGTTCCCGGGGGGGGGCCAACGTCCTGACTTTC	CASSLLGQGGSRGGANVLTF
.	TRBD2	TRBJ2-3	TRBV19	TGTGCCAGTAGTACTCGGGAGGAGGTAGATACGCAGTATTTT	CASSTREEVDTQYF
.	.	TRBJ1-2	TRBV5-5	TGTGCCAGCAGCTTGGCCGTTGCAGCGCTCTATGGCTACACCTTC	CASSLAVAALYGYTF
.	.	TRBJ1-2	TRBV28	TGTGCCAGCAGTTTATTCGGGTTTCTTGGCTACACCTTC	CASSLFGFLGYTF
.	.	TRBJ1-1	TRBV7-9	TGTGCCAGCAGCTTAGGGTTGGCCAGGAACACTGAAGCTTTCTTT	CASSLGLARNTEAFF
.	TRBD1	TRBJ1-5	TRBV19	TGTGCCAGTAGTATTACGGACAGGACCAATCAGCCCCAGCATTTT	CASSITDRTNQPQHF
.	.	TRBJ2-3	TRBV7-9	TGTGCCAGCAGCCCCTGGAGGGATACGCAGTATTTT	CASSPWRDTQYF
many	TRBD2	TRBJ2-2	TRBV5-1	TGCGCCAGCAGCTTGCAACTAGCGGTGGGCACCGGGGAGCTGTTTTTT	CASSLQLAVGTGELFF
.	.	TRBJ2-3	TRBV5-1	TGCGCCAGCAGCCCGGAGGCAGGCACAGATACGCAGTATTTT	CASSPEAGTDTQYF
.	.	TRBJ1-1	TRBV3-1/TRBV3-2	TGTGCCAGCAGCCAAGGCCAGGTTACTGAAGCTTTCTTT	CASSQGQVTEAFF
.	.	TRBJ1-2	TRBV28	TGTGCCAGCGGACAGCGCTATGGCTACACCTTC	CASGQRYGYTF
.	TRBD2	TRBJ2-7	TRBV5-6	TGTGCCAGCAGCTTGGGACTAGCGGGGGTACTCTACGAGCAGTACTTC	CASSLGLAGVLYEQYF
.	TRBD1	TRBJ2-7	TRBV6-5	TGTGCCAGCAGGAGACAGGGGATGCAGTACTTC	CASRRQGMQYF
once	TRBD2	TRBJ2-1	TRBV7-9	TGTGCCAGCAACTCTCCCAGCGAGGGAGGGCCCTACAATGAGCAGTTCTTC	CASNSPSEGGPYNEQFF
.	TRBD2	TRBJ2-5	TRBV18	TGTGCCAGCTCACCCGGGACTAGCGGGAGTGAGACCCAGTACTTC	CASSPGTSGSETQYF
.	TRBD2	TRBJ2-1	TRBV9	TGTGCCAGCAGCGCACTCCCAGGGGCGGGAGGGGCCTACAATGAGCAGTTCTTC	CASSALPGAGGAYNEQFF
.	TRBD2	TRBJ2-1	TRBV7-9	TGTGCCAGCAGCCTTGGATTAGCGGGAGAGCAGTTCTTC	CASSLGLAGEQFF
.	.	TRBJ1-6	TRBV7-8	TGTGCCAGCAGCAAGGGGGTGGGGTCACCCCTCCACTTT	CASSKGVGSPLHF
.	TRBD1	TRBJ1-1	TRBV11-3	TGTGCCAGCAGCCCGCGGGGACAGGGACGGGGCACTGAAGCTTTCTTT	CASSPRGQGRGTEAFF
.	.	TRBJ2-2	TRBV7-3	TGTGCCAGCAGCGCACAGACAGGGAACACCGGGGAGCTGTTTTTT	CASSAQTGNTGELFF
.	.	TRBJ2-1	TRBV7-9	TGTGCCACCCCCCCCGGGGCGGGGATATACAATGAGCAGTTCTTC	CATPPGAGIYNEQFF
.	.	TRBJ2-4	TRBV4-2	TGTGCCAGCAGTCTGTCGACAGGCGGAAACATTCAGTACTTC	CASSLSTGGNIQYF
once	TRBD1	TRBJ2-5	TRBV6-6	TGTGCCAGCAGTTTGTCCCGGGACAGGGGAGAGACCCAGTACTTC	CASSLSRDRGETQYF
few	TRBD1	TRBJ1-5	TRBV2	TGTGCCAGCAATCGAGACAGGGACCAGCCCCAGCATTTT	CASNRDRDQPQHF
.	.	TRBJ1-3	TRBV15	TGTGCCACCAGCAGAGATATAGCGTTCTCTGGAAACACCATATATTTT	CATSRDIAFSGNTIYF
once	TRBD1	TRBJ2-1	TRBV28	TGTGCCAGTAATACCCGGGACAGGGACCTCAATGAGCAGTTCTTC	CASNTRDRDLNEQFF
.	.	TRBJ2-2	TRBV28	TGTGCCAGCAGCTCGGGTCCGAACACCGGGGAGCTGTTTTTT	CASSSGPNTGELFF
.	.	TRBJ1-1	TRBV28	TGTGCCCTGGGAGGGGCGAACACTGAAGCTTTCTTT	CALGGANTEAFF
.	TRBD1	TRBJ2-2	TRBV7-9	TGTGCCAGCAGCCCTGTAGGGCGTGGCAGGGGGTCCGGGGAGCTGTTTTTT	CASSPVGRGRGSGELFF
.	.	TRBJ1-4	TRBV19	TGTGCCAGTAGGATAAGCGGGAGGACTAATGAAAAACTGTTTTTT	CASRISGRTNEKLFF
.	.	TRBJ1-5	TRBV18	TGTGCCAGCTCACCAGGGAGGGGGATTGGTCAGCCCCAGCATTTT	CASSPGRGIGQPQHF
.	.	TRBJ2-6	TRBV28	TGTGCCACCCTAGCCTCTGGGGCCAACGTCCTGACTTTC	CATLASGANVLTF
.	TRBD2	TRBJ2-1	TRBV19	TGTGCCAGCTCGAGACTAGCGGCTTACAATGAGCAGTTCTTC	CASSRLAAYNEQFF
.	.	TRBJ2-3	TRBV7-3	TGTGCCAGCAGCTTACGCAAGGGGGGCACAGATACGCAGTATTTT	CASSLRKGGTDTQYF
.	TRBD2	TRBJ2-3	TRBV3-1/TRBV3-2	TGTGCCAGCAGCAGCGGGGGAAGCAGCCTAAGGGGAAGCGGTAGGCAGTATTTT	CASSSGGSSLRGSGRQYF
.	.	TRBJ1-1	TRBV7-2	TGTGCCAGCAGTCCACTCTTTGAAGCTTTCTTT	CASSPLFEAFF
once	TRBD1	TRBJ1-4	TRBV14	TGTGCCAGCAGCCAGACAGGGTCGTCTGAAAAACTGTTTTTT	CASSQTGSSEKLFF
.	.	TRBJ2-3	TRBV18	TGTGCCAGCTCACCTTTTGGAGCAGATACGCAGTATTTT	CASSPFGADTQYF
.	TRBD2	TRBJ2-1	TRBV5-1	TGCGCCAGCAGCTTTAGGGGGCCGGGACTAGCGGATCTTTACAATGAGCAGTTCTTC	CASSFRGPGLADLYNEQFF
.	.	TRBJ1-3	TRBV2	TGTGCCAGCAGTCAGGGATCTGGAGGAAACACCATATATTTT	CASSQGSGGNTIYF
.	.	TRBJ1-5	TRBV19	TGTGCCAGTAGTACCTACAGGGAAGGAAGTCAGCCCCAGCATTTT	CASSTYREGSQPQHF
.	TRBD1	TRBJ1-1	TRBV24-1	TGTGCCACCCGCGGACAGGGGGGTGACACTGAAGCTTTCTTT	CATRGQGGDTEAFF
.	.	TRBJ2-7	TRBV19	TGTGCCAGTATCGGGTCGGGATACGAGCAGTACTTC	CASIGSGYEQYF
few	.	TRBJ2-1	TRBV9	TGTGCCAGCAGCGTAGGCGTGTGGGAGGAGGGGAATGAGCAGTTCTTC	CASSVGVWEEGNEQFF
.	.	TRBJ2-7	TRBV18	TGTGCCAGCTCACCACAAGGCGGGACCTCCTACGAGCAGTACTTC	CASSPQGGTSYEQYF
.	TRBD1	TRBJ1-5	TRBV15	TGTGCCACGAAGACAGGGTGGGGGATTAGCAATCAGCCCCAGCATTTT	CATKTGWGISNQPQHF